This T cell receptor (beta chain) was sequenced in a study of CD8+CD57+ T cells in acquired aplastic anemia. In germline, CDR1 is ENHRY, CDR2 SYGVKD. This CDR3 has 16 amino acids. Trimming stripped 5 bases from V and 1 base from J, with 17 bases between. Genomic DNA served as template for TCR beta VDJ and CDR3 profiling. TCRdb re-called the reads through MiXCR, storing one row per CDR3 protein. The sample yields about 120,000 distinct CDR3 sequences, 50% to 70% seen once. Selection for sequencing was limited to patients who had shown CD8+CD57+ cell expansion by flow cytometry. Input material: sorted CD4+, CD8+, or CD8+CD57+ T cells (not recorded which) from PBMCs. The chain couples TRBV10-3 to TRBJ1-1, with a weak D call TRBD1 (6 bases). This receptor was taken from a human donor with aplastic anemia. The CDR3 is CAISPLGGPGNTEAFF. The DNA for the CDR3 is TGTGCCATCAGTCCTTTAGGGGGACCCGGGAACACTGAAGCTTTCTTT.